This T cell receptor beta chain was identified during a study of immune characterization of retroperitoneal liposarcoma. TCRdb analysed the PCR reads with MiXCR anew, one entry per CDR3 protein. The sample contains around 6,300 distinct CDR3 sequences, approximately 30% of which appear only once. This clonotype was observed a handful of times. CDR3 length: 15 residues. V was pared by 0 bases and J by 6 bases, with 6 bases of the junction left unmatched. Germline CDR1 reads SGHRS; CDR2 reads YFSETQ. V gene TRBV5-1 combines with J gene TRBJ1-2; 9 nucleotides align to TRBD1. The sequencing input was blood. This clonotype originated in a male donor with retroperitoneal liposarcoma. The CDR3 bases are TGCGCCAGCAGCTTGGAGGGACAGGGAGGCGATGGCTACACCTTC. It encodes CASSLEGQGGDGYTF.